This T cell receptor (beta chain) stems from a study of cytomegalovirus exposure and HLA in healthy donors. The overall study: Of the donors genotyped, 300 to 500 in all, about 76% fell in the Caucasian-associated ancestry cluster.

Trimming took off 3 bases at V and 8 bases at J, with 18 bases between the two ends. This CDR3 has 15 amino acids. CDR1 is SNHLY and CDR2 is FYNNEI in the germline V gene. PCR employed 60 Vbeta and 13 Jbeta primers. Using immunoSEQ multiplex PCR, the repertoire was profiled, and TCRdb retains in-frame clones only, with some absent. The sample has about 120,000 clones, around 77% seen once; the top ten hold approximately 5%. Input material: PBMCs. This receptor was taken from a man aged 50 to 59 in good health and CMV-seropositive. This rearrangement joins TRBV2 to TRBJ2-3; D may be TRBD2 (6 bases). CDR3 region: CASSDLGGDLGTQYF. CDR3 DNA sequence: TGTGCCAGCAGTGACTTGGGCGGGGACCTAGGTACGCAGTATTTT.